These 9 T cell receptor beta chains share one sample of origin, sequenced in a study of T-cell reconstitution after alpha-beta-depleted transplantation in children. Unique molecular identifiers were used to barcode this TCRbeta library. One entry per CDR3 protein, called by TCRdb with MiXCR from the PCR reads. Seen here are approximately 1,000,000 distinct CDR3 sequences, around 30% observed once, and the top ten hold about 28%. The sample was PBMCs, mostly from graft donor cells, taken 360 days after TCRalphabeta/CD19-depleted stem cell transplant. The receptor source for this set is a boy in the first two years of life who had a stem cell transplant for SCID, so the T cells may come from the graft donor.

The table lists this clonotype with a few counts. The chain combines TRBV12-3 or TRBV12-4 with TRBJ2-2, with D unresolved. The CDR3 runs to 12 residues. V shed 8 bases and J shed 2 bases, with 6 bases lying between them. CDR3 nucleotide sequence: TGTGCCAGCGTGGCCAACACCGGGGAGCTGTTTTTT. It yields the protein CASVANTGELFF.

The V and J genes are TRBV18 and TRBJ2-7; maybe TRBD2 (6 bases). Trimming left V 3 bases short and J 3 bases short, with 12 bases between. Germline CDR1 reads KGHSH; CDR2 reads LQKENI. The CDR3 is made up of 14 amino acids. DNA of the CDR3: TGTGCCAGCTCACCGGAGCAGGGAGGCTACGAGCAGTACTTC. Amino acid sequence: CASSPEQGGYEQYF.

CDR3 coding DNA: TGTGCCAGCAGCTCCGCCGGGGGGGCTAGGGGGGCAGATACGCAGTATTTT. Its protein product is CASSSAGGARGADTQYF. V usage is TRBV6-1 and J usage is TRBJ2-3, with 8 bases matching TRBD2. The ends lost 6 bases at V and 4 bases at J; junction bases unmatched: 15. The CDR3 is 17 amino acids. CDR1 and CDR2 (germline): MNHNS, SASEGT.

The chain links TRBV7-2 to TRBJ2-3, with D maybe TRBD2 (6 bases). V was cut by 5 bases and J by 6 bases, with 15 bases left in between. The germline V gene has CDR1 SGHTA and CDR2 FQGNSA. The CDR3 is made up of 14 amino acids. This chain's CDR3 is CASSVRGVRDTQYF. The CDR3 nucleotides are TGTGCCAGCAGCGTCCGCGGGGTCAGGGATACGCAGTATTTT.

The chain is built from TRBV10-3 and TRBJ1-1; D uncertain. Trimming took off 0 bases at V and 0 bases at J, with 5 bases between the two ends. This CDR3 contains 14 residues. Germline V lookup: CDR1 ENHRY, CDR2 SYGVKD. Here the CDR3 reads CAISESKVNTEAFF. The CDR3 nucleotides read TGTGCCATCAGTGAGTCGAAGGTGAACACTGAAGCTTTCTTT.

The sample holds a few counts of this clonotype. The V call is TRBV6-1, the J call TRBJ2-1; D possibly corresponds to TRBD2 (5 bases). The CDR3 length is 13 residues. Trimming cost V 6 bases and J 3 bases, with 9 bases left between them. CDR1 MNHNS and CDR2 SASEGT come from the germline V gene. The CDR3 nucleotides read TGTGCCAGCAGCCGGGAATACTACAATGAGCAGTTCTTC. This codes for CASSREYYNEQFF.

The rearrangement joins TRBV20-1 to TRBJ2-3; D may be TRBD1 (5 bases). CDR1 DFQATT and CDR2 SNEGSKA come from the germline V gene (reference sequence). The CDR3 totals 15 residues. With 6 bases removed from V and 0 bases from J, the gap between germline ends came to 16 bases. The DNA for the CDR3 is TGCAGTGCGGAGACCAGGGTGGTGAGCACAGATACGCAGTATTTT. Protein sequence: CSAETRVVSTDTQYF.

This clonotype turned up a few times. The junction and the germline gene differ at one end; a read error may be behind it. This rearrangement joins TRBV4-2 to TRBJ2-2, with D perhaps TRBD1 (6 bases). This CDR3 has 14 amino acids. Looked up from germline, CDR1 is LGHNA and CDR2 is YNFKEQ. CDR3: CASSEEQGTGELFF. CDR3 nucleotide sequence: TGTGCCAGCAGCGAAGAACAGGGAACCGGGGAGCTGTTTTTT.

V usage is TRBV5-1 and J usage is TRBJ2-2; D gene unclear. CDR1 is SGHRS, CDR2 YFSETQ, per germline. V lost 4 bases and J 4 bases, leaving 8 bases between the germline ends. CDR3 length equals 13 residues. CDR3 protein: CASSGVVTGELFF. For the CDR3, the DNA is TGCGCCAGCAGCGGCGTTGTCACCGGGGAGCTGTTTTTT.